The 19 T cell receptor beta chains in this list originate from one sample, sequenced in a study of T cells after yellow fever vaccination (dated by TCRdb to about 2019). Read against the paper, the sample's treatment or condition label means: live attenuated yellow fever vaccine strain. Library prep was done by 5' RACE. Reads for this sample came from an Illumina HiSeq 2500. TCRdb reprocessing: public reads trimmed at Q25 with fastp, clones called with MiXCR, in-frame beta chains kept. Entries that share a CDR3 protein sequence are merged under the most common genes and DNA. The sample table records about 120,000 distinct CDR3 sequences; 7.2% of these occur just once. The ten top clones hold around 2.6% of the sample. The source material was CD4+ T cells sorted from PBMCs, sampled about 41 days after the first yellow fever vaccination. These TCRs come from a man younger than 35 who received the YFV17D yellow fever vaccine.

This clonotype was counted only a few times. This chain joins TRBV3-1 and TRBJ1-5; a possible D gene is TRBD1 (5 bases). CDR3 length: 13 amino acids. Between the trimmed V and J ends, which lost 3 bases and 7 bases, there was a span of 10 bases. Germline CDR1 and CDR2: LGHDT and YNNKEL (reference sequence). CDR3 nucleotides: TGTGCCAGCAGCCAGAACCGGGGCCAGCCCCAGCATTTT. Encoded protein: CASSQNRGQPQHF.

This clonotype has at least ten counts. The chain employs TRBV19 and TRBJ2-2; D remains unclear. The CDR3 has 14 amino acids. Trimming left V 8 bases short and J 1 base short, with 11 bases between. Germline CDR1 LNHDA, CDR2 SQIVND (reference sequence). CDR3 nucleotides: TGTGCCAGTGCGAGGTCCGGGAACACCGGGGAGCTGTTTTTT. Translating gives CASARSGNTGELFF.

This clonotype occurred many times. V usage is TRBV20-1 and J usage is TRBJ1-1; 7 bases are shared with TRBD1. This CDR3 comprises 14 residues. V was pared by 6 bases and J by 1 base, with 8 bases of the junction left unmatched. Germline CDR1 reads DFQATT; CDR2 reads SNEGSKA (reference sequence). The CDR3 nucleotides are TGCAGTGCCAAAAAACAGGGGCCGAACACTGAAGCTTTCTTT. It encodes CSAKKQGPNTEAFF.

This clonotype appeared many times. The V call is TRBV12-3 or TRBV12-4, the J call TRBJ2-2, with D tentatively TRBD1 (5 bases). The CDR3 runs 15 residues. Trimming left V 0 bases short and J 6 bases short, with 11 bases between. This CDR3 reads CASSLASPGSGELFF. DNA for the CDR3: TGTGCCAGCAGTTTAGCGTCCCCAGGGTCCGGGGAGCTGTTTTTT.

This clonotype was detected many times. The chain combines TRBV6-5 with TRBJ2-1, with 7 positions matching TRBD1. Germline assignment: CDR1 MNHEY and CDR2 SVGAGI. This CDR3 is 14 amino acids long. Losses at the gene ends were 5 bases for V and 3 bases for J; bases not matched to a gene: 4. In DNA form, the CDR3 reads TGTGCCAGCAGTCCCAGGGACAGCTACAATGAGCAGTTCTTC. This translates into CASSPRDSYNEQFF.

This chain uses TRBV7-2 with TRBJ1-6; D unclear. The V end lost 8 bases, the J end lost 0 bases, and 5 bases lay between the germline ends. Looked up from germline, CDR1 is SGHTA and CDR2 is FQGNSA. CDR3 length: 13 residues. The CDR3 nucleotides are TGTGCCAGCTCGGGCTCCTATAATTCACCCCTCCACTTT. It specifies CASSGSYNSPLHF.

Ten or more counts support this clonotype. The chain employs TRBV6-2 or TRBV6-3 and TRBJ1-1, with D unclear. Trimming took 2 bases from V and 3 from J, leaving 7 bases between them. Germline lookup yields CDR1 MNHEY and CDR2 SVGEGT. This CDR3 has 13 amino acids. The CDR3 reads CASSYEEDTEAFF. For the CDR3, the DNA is TGTGCCAGCAGTTACGAGGAGGACACTGAAGCTTTCTTT.

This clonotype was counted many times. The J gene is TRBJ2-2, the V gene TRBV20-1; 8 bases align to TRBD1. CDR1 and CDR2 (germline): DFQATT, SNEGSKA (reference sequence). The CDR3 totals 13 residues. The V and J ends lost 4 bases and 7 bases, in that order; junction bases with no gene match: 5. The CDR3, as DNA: TGCAGTGCTACAGGGGGCGGTGTCGGGGAGCTGTTTTTT. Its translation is CSATGGGVGELFF.

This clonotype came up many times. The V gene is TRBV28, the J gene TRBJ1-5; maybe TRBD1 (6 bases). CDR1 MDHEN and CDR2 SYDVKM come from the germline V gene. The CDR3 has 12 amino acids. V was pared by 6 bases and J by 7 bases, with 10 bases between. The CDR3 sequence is CASRQGGQPQHF. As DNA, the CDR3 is TGTGCCAGCAGACAGGGCGGGCAGCCCCAGCATTTT. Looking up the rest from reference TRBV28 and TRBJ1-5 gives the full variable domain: DVKVTQSSRYLVKRTGEKVFLECVQDMDHENMFWYRQDPGLGLRLIYFSYDVKMKEKGDIPEGYSVSREKKERFSLILESASTNQTSMYLCASRQGGQPQHFGDGTRLSIL.

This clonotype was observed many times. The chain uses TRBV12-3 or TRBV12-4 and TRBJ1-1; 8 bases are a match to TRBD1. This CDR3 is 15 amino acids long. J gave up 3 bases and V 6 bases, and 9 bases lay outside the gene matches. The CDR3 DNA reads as TGTGCCAGCAGACCCGGACAGGGCTGGGACACTGAAGCTTTCTTT. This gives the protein CASRPGQGWDTEAFF.

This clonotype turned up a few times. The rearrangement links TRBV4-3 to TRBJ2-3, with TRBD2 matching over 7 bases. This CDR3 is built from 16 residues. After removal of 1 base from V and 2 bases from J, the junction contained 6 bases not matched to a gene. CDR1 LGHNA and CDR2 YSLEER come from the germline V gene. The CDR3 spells CASSQGASGYTDTQYF. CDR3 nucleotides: TGCGCCAGCAGCCAAGGAGCTAGCGGCTACACAGATACGCAGTATTTT.

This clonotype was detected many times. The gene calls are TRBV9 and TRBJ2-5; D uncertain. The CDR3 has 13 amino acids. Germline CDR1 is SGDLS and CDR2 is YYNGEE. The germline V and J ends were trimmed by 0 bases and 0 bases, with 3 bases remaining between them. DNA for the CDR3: TGTGCCAGCAGCGTAGGGGACCAAGAGACCCAGTACTTC. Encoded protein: CASSVGDQETQYF.

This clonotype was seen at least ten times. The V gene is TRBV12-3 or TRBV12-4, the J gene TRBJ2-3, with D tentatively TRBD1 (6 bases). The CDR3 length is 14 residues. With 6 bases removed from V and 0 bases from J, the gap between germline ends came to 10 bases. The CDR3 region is CASSDRTSTDTQYF. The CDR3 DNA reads TGTGCCAGCAGCGACAGGACTAGCACAGATACGCAGTATTTT.

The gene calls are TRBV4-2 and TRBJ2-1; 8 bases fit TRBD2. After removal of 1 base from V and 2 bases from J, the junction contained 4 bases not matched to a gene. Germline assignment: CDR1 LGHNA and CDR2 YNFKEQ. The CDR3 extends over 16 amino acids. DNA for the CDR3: TGTGCCAGCAGCCAAGCACTAGCGGTGCCCTACAATGAGCAGTTCTTC. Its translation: CASSQALAVPYNEQFF.

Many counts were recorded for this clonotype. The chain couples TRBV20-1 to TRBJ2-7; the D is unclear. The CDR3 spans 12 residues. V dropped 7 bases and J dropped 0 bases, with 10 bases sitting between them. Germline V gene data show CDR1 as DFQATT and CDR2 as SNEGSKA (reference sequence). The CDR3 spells CSVEDLSYEQYF. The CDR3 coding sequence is TGCAGTGTTGAGGATCTCTCCTACGAGCAGTACTTC.

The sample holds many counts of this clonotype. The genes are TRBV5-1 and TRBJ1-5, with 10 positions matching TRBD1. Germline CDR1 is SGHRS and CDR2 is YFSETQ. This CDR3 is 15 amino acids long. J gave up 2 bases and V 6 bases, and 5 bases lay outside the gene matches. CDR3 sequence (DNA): TGCGCCAGCAAGCGGGGGACAGGGGGCAATCAGCCCCAGCATTTT. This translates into CASKRGTGGNQPQHF.

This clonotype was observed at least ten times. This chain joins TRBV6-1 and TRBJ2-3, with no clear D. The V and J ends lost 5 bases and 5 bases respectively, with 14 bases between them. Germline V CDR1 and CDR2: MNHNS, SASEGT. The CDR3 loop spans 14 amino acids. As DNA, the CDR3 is TGTGCCAGCAGTCCGTTTGATGGGGAAGATACGCAGTATTTT. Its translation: CASSPFDGEDTQYF.

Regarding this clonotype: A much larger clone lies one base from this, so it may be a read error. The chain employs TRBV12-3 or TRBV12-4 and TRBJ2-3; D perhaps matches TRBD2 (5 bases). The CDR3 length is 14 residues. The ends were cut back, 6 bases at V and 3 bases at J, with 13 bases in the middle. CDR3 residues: CASSRHTRTDTQYF. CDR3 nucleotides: TGTGCCAGCAGCCGGCACACTAGAACAGATACGCAGTATTTT.

Here the CDR3 DNA reads TGTGCCAGACCCCGCGTTAGCGGGGGGGAGGATGAGCAGTTCTTC. Its protein product is CARPRVSGGEDEQFF. The rearrangement links TRBV2 to TRBJ2-1, with 11 bases identical to TRBD2. Per germline, CDR1 SNHLY and CDR2 FYNNEI. With 9 bases clipped from V and 8 bases from J, the junction kept 12 bases outside the gene matches. The CDR3 extends over 15 amino acids.